This T cell receptor beta chain was recorded in a study of T cells in localized non-small cell lung cancer. Looked up from germline, CDR1 is MNHGY and CDR2 is SAAAGT. V lost 0 bases to trimming and J lost 7 bases, with 13 bases between them. This CDR3 is built from 15 residues. By share, this clone counts as large (0.1 to 1%). The protocol was immunoSEQ multiplex PCR, while the TCRdb copy is restricted to in-frame clones and leaves out a portion. This table holds 1,500 to 2,500 clones, under 30% found once. The gene calls are TRBV6-8 and TRBJ2-1, with D tentatively TRBD2 (6 bases). The clonotype comes from a woman aged 40-75 years with stage II lung adenocarcinoma. Sequenced here: normal lung tissue next to the tumor, sampled before any cancer treatment. The CDR3 DNA reads TGTGCCAGCAGTTACTCAGCCACTAGCAGAAATGAGCAGTTCTTC. Residues: CASSYSATSRNEQFF.